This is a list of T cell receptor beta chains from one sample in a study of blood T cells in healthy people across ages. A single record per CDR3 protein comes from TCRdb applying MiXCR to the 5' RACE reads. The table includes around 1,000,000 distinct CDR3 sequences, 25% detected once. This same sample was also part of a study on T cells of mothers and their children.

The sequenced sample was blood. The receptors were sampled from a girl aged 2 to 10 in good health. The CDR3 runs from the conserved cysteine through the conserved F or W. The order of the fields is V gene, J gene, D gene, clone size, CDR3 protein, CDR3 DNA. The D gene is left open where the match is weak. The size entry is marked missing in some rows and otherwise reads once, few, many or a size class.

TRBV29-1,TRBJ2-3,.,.,CSVRQASTDTQYF,TGCAGCGTGCGACAGGCGTCCACTGATACGCAGTATTTT
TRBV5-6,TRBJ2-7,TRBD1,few,CASSVSDRGREQYF,TGTGCCAGCAGCGTCTCAGACAGGGGCCGCGAGCAGTACTTC
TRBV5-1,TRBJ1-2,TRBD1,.,CASNAGQDYGYTF,TGCGCCAGTAACGCCGGACAGGACTATGGCTACACCTTC
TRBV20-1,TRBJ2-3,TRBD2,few,CSARGNSGGADTQYF,TGCAGTGCTAGAGGGAATAGCGGGGGGGCGGATACGCAGTATTTT
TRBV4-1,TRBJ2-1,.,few,CASKNTMGRNKQFF,TGCGCCAGTAAAAATACTATGGGGCGTAATAAGCAGTTCTTC
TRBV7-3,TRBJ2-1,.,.,CASSLTGGSNEQFF,TGTGCCAGCAGCTTAACTGGGGGGTCGAATGAGCAGTTCTTC
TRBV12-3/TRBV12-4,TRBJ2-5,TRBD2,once,CASSLSGRARETQYF,TGTGCCAGCAGTTTAAGCGGGAGGGCCAGGGAGACCCAGTACTTC
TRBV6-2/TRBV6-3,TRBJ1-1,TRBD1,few,CASSYSRSRAGGWRNTEAFF,TGTGCCAGCAGTTACTCGAGAAGTCGGGCAGGGGGCTGGAGAAACACTGAAGCTTTCTTT
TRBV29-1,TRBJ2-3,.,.,CSVEDHVSSQYF,TGCAGCGTTGAAGATCACGTCTCCTCGCAGTATTTT
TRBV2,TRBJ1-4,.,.,CASSETRAAEKLFF,TGTGCCAGCAGTGAAACAAGGGCGGCTGAAAAACTGTTTTTT
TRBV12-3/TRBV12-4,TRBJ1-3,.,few,CASSLGLAGNERNTIYF,TGTGCCAGCAGTTTAGGCTTGGCTGGGAACGAGAGAAACACCATATATTTT
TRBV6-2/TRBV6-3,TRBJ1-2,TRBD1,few,CASTSPDRGNYGYTF,TGTGCCAGCACCTCTCCGGACAGGGGGAACTATGGCTACACCTTC
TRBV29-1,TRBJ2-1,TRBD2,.,CSVEATSDNEQFF,TGCAGCGTTGAGGCGACTAGCGACAATGAGCAGTTCTTC
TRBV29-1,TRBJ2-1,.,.,CSAYTGSYNEQFF,TGCAGCGCATACACGGGCTCCTACAATGAGCAGTTCTTC
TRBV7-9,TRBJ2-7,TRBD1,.,CASSITGASYEQYF,TGTGCCAGCAGCATTACAGGGGCCTCCTACGAGCAGTACTTC
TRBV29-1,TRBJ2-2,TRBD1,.,CSVEKTGQGNPGELFF,TGCAGCGTTGAAAAAACGGGACAGGGTAATCCCGGGGAGCTGTTTTTT
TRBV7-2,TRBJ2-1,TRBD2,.,CASSSRGAGSSYNEQFF,TGTGCCAGCAGCTCGCGTGGAGCGGGGAGCTCCTACAATGAGCAGTTCTTC
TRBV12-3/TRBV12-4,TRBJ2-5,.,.,CASRTRVQETQYF,TGTGCCAGCAGAACGAGGGTCCAAGAGACCCAGTACTTC
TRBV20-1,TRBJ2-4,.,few,CSARNREWTLAKNIQYF,TGCAGTGCTCGAAACAGGGAGTGGACCTTAGCCAAAAACATTCAGTACTTC
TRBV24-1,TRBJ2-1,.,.,CATSDLAGATNNEQFF,TGTGCCACCAGTGATTTGGCGGGGGCGACTAACAATGAGCAGTTCTTC
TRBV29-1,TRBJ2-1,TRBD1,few,CSAPAYGQEYNEQFF,TGCAGCGCCCCAGCCTATGGACAGGAATACAATGAGCAGTTCTTC
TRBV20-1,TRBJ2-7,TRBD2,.,CSASMGGAYEQYF,TGCAGTGCTAGTATGGGGGGGGCCTACGAGCAGTACTTC
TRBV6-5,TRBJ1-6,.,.,CASSYAGLNFPYNSPLHF,TGTGCCAGCAGTTACGCGGGCCTAAATTTCCCCTATAATTCACCCCTCCACTTT
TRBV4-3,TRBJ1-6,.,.,CASSQDLILGEGSSPLHF,TGCGCCAGCAGCCAAGATTTAATTTTGGGGGAGGGTAGTTCACCCCTCCACTTT
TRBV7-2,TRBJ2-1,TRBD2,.,CASTILAVGGNEQFF,TGTGCCAGCACTATACTAGCGGTTGGGGGAAATGAGCAGTTCTTC
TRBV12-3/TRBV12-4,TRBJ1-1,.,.,CASSLATRTEAFF,TGTGCCAGCAGTTTAGCGACCCGGACGGAAGCTTTCTTT
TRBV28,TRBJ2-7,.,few,CASSWGTGRVSYEQYF,TGTGCCAGCAGTTGGGGAACCGGACGGGTCTCCTACGAGCAGTACTTC
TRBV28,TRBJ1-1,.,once,CASSPPGAAEAFF,TGTGCCAGCAGCCCTCCAGGGGCCGCTGAAGCTTTCTTT
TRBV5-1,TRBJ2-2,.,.,CASSLEFGELFF,TGCGCCAGCAGCTTGGAGTTCGGGGAGCTGTTTTTT
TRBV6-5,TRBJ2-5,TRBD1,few,CASTQGHAATQYF,TGTGCCAGCACACAGGGGCATGCAGCGACCCAGTACTTC
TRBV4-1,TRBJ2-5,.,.,CASSPKIMATQETQYF,TGCGCCAGCAGCCCCAAGATTATGGCTACCCAAGAGACCCAGTACTTC
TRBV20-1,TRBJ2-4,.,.,CSARVPGRSSDIQYF,TGCAGTGCTAGAGTCCCCGGGAGAAGCTCGGACATTCAGTACTTC
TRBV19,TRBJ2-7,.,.,CASSSLWDSSYEQYF,TGTGCCAGTAGTTCGCTTTGGGACTCATCCTACGAGCAGTACTTC
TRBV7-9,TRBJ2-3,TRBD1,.,CASRTGVSDTQYF,TGTGCCAGCAGGACAGGGGTATCAGATACGCAGTATTTT
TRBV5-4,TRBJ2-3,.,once,CASSLTGVQDTQYF,TGTGCCAGCAGCCTTACGGGGGTGCAAGATACGCAGTATTTT
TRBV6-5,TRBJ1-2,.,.,CASSSGRGYTF,TGTGCCAGCAGTTCAGGCAGAGGCTACACCTTC
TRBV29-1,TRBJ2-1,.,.,CSVGDWTDSYNEQFF,TGCAGCGTTGGGGACTGGACTGATTCCTACAATGAGCAGTTCTTC
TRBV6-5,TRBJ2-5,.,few,CASGLFGETQYF,TGTGCCAGCGGTTTATTTGGGGAGACCCAGTACTTC
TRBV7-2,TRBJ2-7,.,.,CASSLVGASYEQYF,TGTGCCAGCAGCTTAGTCGGAGCCTCCTACGAGCAGTACTTC
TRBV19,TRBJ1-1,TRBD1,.,CASTEAGGYTEAFF,TGTGCCAGTACGGAGGCAGGGGGATACACTGAAGCTTTCTTT
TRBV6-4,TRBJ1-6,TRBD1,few,CASSVGTGGSPLHF,TGTGCCAGCAGCGTCGGGACAGGGGGTTCACCCCTCCACTTT